This TCR beta chain is drawn from a study of shared clonotypes between healthy human individuals. A word on this clone: Other DNA sequences in this sample translate to the same CDR3.

Trimming removed 8 bases from V and 0 bases from J, with 5 bases in between. Germline lookup yields CDR1 SEHNR and CDR2 FQNEAQ (reference sequence). The CDR3 is made up of 12 amino acids. Assay: immunoSEQ multiplex PCR; the TCRdb copy retains only in-frame clones and omits some. Of millions of clones listed, 85% to 95% are singletons. The V call is TRBV7-9, the J call TRBJ1-3, with D hard to call. The specimen was naive CD4+ T cells sorted from blood. The subset denotes: CD45RA+ positively selected. This clonotype was obtained from a man younger than 30 in good health. The CDR3 region has the DNA TGTGCCAGCTCGAACTCTGGAAACACCATATATTTT. The encoded protein is CASSNSGNTIYF.